This T cell receptor beta chain was captured by sequencing in a study of human T cells and chemical hapten exposure. Authors' processing steps: Samples ranged from 23,224 to 690,600 TCRs, with a median of about 96,000. Each CDR3 protein gets one entry after TCRdb re-called the RACE reads with MiXCR. The authors' filters were not applied to this entry. The table records 50,000 or so distinct CDR3 sequences, 9.9% of them present only once. Time point denoted: patch test 3, about 24 weeks after DPC sensitization. Treatment reported: therapeutic diphenylcyclopropenone sensitization with weekly scalp DPC. Researchers sampled blood before each patch test went on. Unfractionated whole blood yielded total RNA. Trimming removed 1 base from V and 6 bases from J, with 10 bases in between. CDR1 is LNHNV and CDR2 is YYDKDF in the germline V gene (reference sequence). This CDR3 has 14 residues.

V is TRBV15 and J is TRBJ1-5, with D possibly TRBD1 on 5 matching bases. Sequencing was performed on whole blood, taken in connection with sensitization to the hapten diphenylcyclopropenone (DPC). The TCR sequence derives from a woman aged 40 to 55 with alopecia areata. Some clones in this sample may be carry-over from other donors' samples. CDR3 sequence reads: CATSRGGESQPQHF. In DNA, the CDR3 is TGTGCCACCAGCAGAGGAGGGGAGAGTCAGCCCCAGCATTTT. Full variable domain (missing parts from reference TRBV15 and TRBJ1-5): DAMVIQNPRYQVTQFGKPVTLSCSQTLNHNVMYWYQQKSSQAPKLLFHYYDKDFNNEADTPDNFQSRRPNTSFCFLDIRSPGLGDTAMYLCATSRGGESQPQHFGDGTRLSIL.